These 19 T cell receptor beta chains originate from one sample sequenced in a study of a mutant IDH1 vaccine in newly diagnosed glioma. Documented time point: week 35, safety follow-up. Topical imiquimod was applied with each vaccine dose, which held 300 ug of mutant IDH1 20-mer peptide. Assay: immunoSEQ multiplex PCR; the TCRdb copy retains only in-frame clones and omits some. The sample yields over 30,000 clones, 65% to 85% seen once. The antigens of these receptors remain unknown. Specimen: PBMCs, collected from a glioma patient whose treatment included an IDH1 peptide vaccine. Receptor source: a woman aged 25 to 39 with glioma. Some clones in this sample may be carry-over from other donors' samples.

The chain combines TRBV7-3 with TRBJ2-2, with TRBD1 as a possible D gene (7 bases). The germline CDR1 and CDR2 sequences are SGHTA and FQGTGA. The CDR3 runs to 19 residues. V gave up 5 bases and J gave up 2 bases, with 24 bases separating them. For the CDR3, the DNA is TGTGCCAGCAGCCCTAATAGGGCGGGGACAGCCTATAACACCGGGGAGCTGTTTTTT. Translation: CASSPNRAGTAYNTGELFF.

The CDR3 loop reads CASSPVGGNYGYTF. CDR3 nucleotide sequence: TGTGCCAGCAGCCCCGTGGGGGGGAACTATGGCTACACCTTC. The V gene is TRBV14, the J gene TRBJ1-2; possibly TRBD1 for D (5 bases). V lost 4 bases and J 2 bases, leaving 11 bases between the germline ends. This CDR3 contains 14 residues. Looked up from germline, CDR1 is SGHDN and CDR2 is FVKESK.

This chain links TRBV20-1 with TRBJ1-1; D is unresolved. In germline, CDR1 is DFQATT, CDR2 SNEGSKA (reference sequence). The CDR3 length is 11 residues. Between the trimmed V and J ends, which lost 3 bases and 7 bases, there was a span of 9 bases. CDR3 sequence (DNA): TGCAGTGCTAGTGATCACCATGAAGCTTTCTTT. Its protein is CSASDHHEAFF.

The chain recombines TRBV4-2 with TRBJ2-7; no definite D call. The ends were cut back, 1 base at V and 3 bases at J, with 10 bases in the middle. The CDR3 is 14 amino acids. Germline CDR1 LGHNA, CDR2 YNFKEQ. The CDR3: CASSQGASFYEQYF. The DNA for the CDR3 is TGTGCCAGCAGCCAAGGGGCGTCTTTCTACGAGCAGTACTTC.

The gene calls are TRBV6-1 and TRBJ2-1; 11 nucleotides agree with TRBD2. The trim removed 7 bases at V and 11 bases at J, leaving 7 bases unmatched. The CDR3 totals 13 residues. CDR1 MNHNS and CDR2 SASEGT come from the germline V gene. In nucleotides, the CDR3 is TGTGCCAGCACCTTCGAGACTAGCGGGAAGCAGTTCTTC. This sequence encodes CASTFETSGKQFF.

This chain joins TRBV6-5 and TRBJ2-7; 8 bases are shared with TRBD2. The CDR3 has 16 residues. The trim removed 4 bases at V and 7 bases at J, leaving 15 bases unmatched. The germline gives CDR1 MNHEY, CDR2 SVGAGI. The CDR3, as DNA: TGTGCCAGCAGTTCCCTTCGGGGAGCGGGAGAGGGGGAGCAGTACTTC. This translates into CASSSLRGAGEGEQYF.

The chain employs TRBV5-4 and TRBJ1-1; no firm D call. Germline loops: CDR1 SGHNT, CDR2 YYREEE (reference sequence). The CDR3 extends over 16 amino acids. Trimming pared 2 bases from V and 0 bases from J, leaving 14 bases between. CDR3 nucleotide sequence: TGTGCCAGCAGCTTAGAGGGTAGGGTGTTGAACACTGAAGCTTTCTTT. It codes for CASSLEGRVLNTEAFF. The full variable domain, with the rest looked up from reference TRBV5-4 and TRBJ1-1, is ETGVTQSPTHLIKTRGQQVTLRCSSQSGHNTVSWYQQALGQGPQFIFQYYREEENGRGNFPPRFSGLQFPNYSSELNVNALELDDSALYLCASSLEGRVLNTEAFFGQGTRLTVV.

The chain couples TRBV10-2 to TRBJ2-2; the D is unclear. CDR1 is WSHSY, CDR2 SAAADI, per germline. The CDR3 is 15 amino acids. With 7 bases removed from V and 3 bases from J, the gap between germline ends came to 15 bases. The CDR3 sequence: CASTLSEAYTGELFF. The CDR3 DNA follows: TGCGCCAGCACCTTGAGCGAAGCCTACACCGGGGAGCTGTTTTTT.

V and J are TRBV4-2 and TRBJ2-4; tentatively, D is TRBD2 (6 bases). Trimming took 0 bases from V and 4 from J, leaving 10 bases between them. This CDR3 has 15 residues. Germline CDR1 LGHNA, CDR2 YNFKEQ. Here the CDR3 DNA reads TGTGCCAGCAGCCAAGATGGAGGGGCGAAAAACATTCAGTACTTC. Translating gives CASSQDGGAKNIQYF.

The chain employs TRBV13 and TRBJ2-7; D unresolved. V was shortened by 5 bases and J by 2 bases, with 10 bases between the two germline ends. This CDR3 contains 13 residues. Germline V gene data show CDR1 as PRHDT and CDR2 as FYEKMQ (reference sequence). CDR3 in amino acids: CASSPRRTYEQYF. The CDR3 nucleotides are TGTGCCAGCAGCCCCAGGAGAACCTACGAGCAGTACTTC.

This clone turned up a few times. The CDR3 reads CAWSEQQGSYTF. In nucleotides, the CDR3 is TGTGCCTGGAGTGAACAGCAGGGGAGCTACACCTTC. The chain joins TRBV30 to TRBJ1-2, with D perhaps TRBD1 (6 bases). The CDR3 sequence is 12 residues long. The germline V and J ends were trimmed by 1 base and 9 bases, with 12 bases remaining between them. The germline V gene encodes CDR1 GTSNPN and CDR2 SVGIG (reference sequence).

This clone showed up just a few times. The chain joins TRBV7-9 to TRBJ1-2; no clear D. The CDR3 is 12 amino acids. V was clipped by 1 base and J by 8 bases, with 8 bases between them. The germline CDR1 and CDR2 sequences are SEHNR and FQNEAQ (reference sequence). The CDR3 loop is CASSLEVEGYTF. The CDR3 DNA is TGTGCCAGCAGCTTAGAAGTGGAGGGCTACACCTTC.

V usage is TRBV4-2 and J usage is TRBJ2-6, with D possibly being TRBD1 or TRBD2 (5 bases each). V was pared by 0 bases and J by 0 bases, with 12 bases between. Germline CDR1 and CDR2: LGHNA and YNFKEQ. The CDR3 runs 18 residues. CDR3 DNA sequence: TGTGCCAGCAGCCAAGATTTGAGGGGCCCCTCTGGGGCCAACGTCCTGACTTTC. This translates into CASSQDLRGPSGANVLTF.

The CDR3 sequence is CASSSRAKNTEAFF. In DNA, the CDR3 is TGCGCCAGCAGCTCTCGGGCGAAAAACACTGAAGCTTTCTTT. The chain employs TRBV5-1 and TRBJ1-1; D remains unclear. Trimming took off 3 bases at V and 2 bases at J, with 11 bases between the two ends. The CDR3 sequence is 14 residues long. Germline CDR1 SGHRS, CDR2 YFSETQ.

V usage is TRBV5-1 and J usage is TRBJ2-3; 7 positions agree with TRBD2. The CDR3 totals 16 residues. Germline V gene lookup returns CDR1 SGHRS and CDR2 YFSETQ. Unmatched junction bases numbered 10, after V lost 0 bases and J lost 6 bases. CDR3 amino acids: CASSLGGGGRRDTQYF. Here the CDR3 DNA reads TGCGCCAGCAGCTTGGGGGGCGGCGGGAGAAGGGATACGCAGTATTTT.

This chain joins TRBV30 and TRBJ1-5, with 8 bases that match TRBD1. CDR3 size: 15 residues. Trimming took 0 bases from V and 5 from J; bases not matched to a gene: 6. Germline V gene lookup returns CDR1 GTSNPN and CDR2 SVGIG (reference sequence). DNA of the CDR3: TGTGCCTGGAGTGTCGGACAGGGCCACCATCAGCCCCAGCATTTT. This gives the protein CAWSVGQGHHQPQHF.

This chain joins TRBV7-9 and TRBJ2-2; the D is unclear. Germline V gene sequence: CDR1 SEHNR, CDR2 FQNEAQ (reference sequence). The V end lost 5 bases, the J end lost 6 bases, and 10 bases lay between the germline ends. The CDR3 sequence is 13 residues long. As DNA, the CDR3 is TGTGCCAGCAGCGAAGGCGTTGCCGGGGAGCTGTTTTTT. Translating gives CASSEGVAGELFF.

This clone is medium-sized (0.01 to 0.1%). CDR3 in amino acids: CASSPRTYPEDEQFF. CDR3 nucleotides: TGTGCCAGCAGCCCTCGGACTTACCCGGAGGATGAGCAGTTCTTC. V usage is TRBV9 and J usage is TRBJ2-1, with D maybe TRBD2 (5 bases). The V gene's germline CDR1 is SGDLS and CDR2 YYNGEE. Trimming took 4 bases from V and 8 from J, leaving 19 bases between them. CDR3 length: 15 residues.

The rearrangement uses TRBV5-6 and TRBJ2-3; maybe TRBD1 (6 bases). CDR1 and CDR2 from the germline V gene are SGHDT and YYEEEE. This CDR3 region has 15 residues. Trimming left V 4 bases short and J 6 bases short, with 18 bases between. CDR3 sequence reads: CASSRTGTSVDTQYF. The CDR3 DNA is TGTGCCAGCAGCCGTACCGGGACATCCGTGGATACGCAGTATTTT.